This entry lists 10 T cell receptor beta chains sequenced from one sample in a study of blood T cell repertoires in COVID-19. Repertoires were generated with immunoSEQ multiplex PCR, while TCRdb's copy carries only in-frame clones and drops some. The sample has approximately 250,000 clones; 84% are singletons. Sequencing input: peripheral blood. These receptors came from a human donor in a cohort sampled during active COVID-19.

This chain uses TRBV5-5 with TRBJ1-1, with D hard to call. This CDR3 has 14 residues. Germline CDR1 and CDR2: SGHKS and YYEKEE (reference sequence). V dropped 3 bases and J dropped 2 bases, with 11 bases sitting between them. The CDR3 nucleotides are TGTGCCAGCAGCTGGGTTGGGAGTAACACTGAAGCTTTCTTT. Protein: CASSWVGSNTEAFF.

The gene calls are TRBV24-1 and TRBJ2-3; D gene unclear. CDR1 KGHDR and CDR2 SFDVKD come from the germline V gene. This CDR3 has 13 residues. The V gene lost 6 bases and the J gene lost 4 bases, with 10 bases spanning the gap. The CDR3 nucleotides read TGTGCCACCAGTATAGTAGTTGCAGATACGCAGTATTTT. It yields the protein CATSIVVADTQYF.

The V gene is TRBV5-1, the J gene TRBJ2-3; 9 bases agree with TRBD2. In germline, CDR1 is SGHRS, CDR2 YFSETQ. V gave up 3 bases and J gave up 1 base; unmatched junction bases: 6. The CDR3 loop spans 16 amino acids. CDR3: CASSWLSGRGTDTQYF. The DNA for the CDR3 is TGCGCCAGCAGCTGGCTTAGCGGGAGAGGCACAGATACGCAGTATTTT.

This clone was seen only a few times. The rearrangement joins TRBV4-1 to TRBJ2-4; 7 bases fit TRBD1. This CDR3 spans 16 amino acids. The germline V gene encodes CDR1 MGHRA and CDR2 YSYEKL. The junction had 12 bases not matched to a gene; V was cut back by 4 bases and J by 6 bases. The CDR3 nucleotides are TGCGCCAGCAGCCTCATACCCCGACAGGGCAGAAACATTCAGTACTTC. Its translation is CASSLIPRQGRNIQYF.

This chain connects TRBV5-1 to TRBJ2-7; 7 nucleotides agree with TRBD1. J gave up 0 bases and V 0 bases, and 6 bases lay outside the gene matches. Germline V CDR1 and CDR2: SGHRS, YFSETQ. The CDR3 runs 16 residues. CDR3: CASSLGGRGPSYEQYF. Here the CDR3 DNA reads TGCGCCAGCAGCTTGGGGGGAAGGGGGCCCTCCTACGAGCAGTACTTC.

J is TRBJ1-4 and V is TRBV7-9, with no clear D. The ends were cut back, 1 base at V and 5 bases at J, with 11 bases in the middle. The CDR3 loop spans 15 amino acids. The germline CDR1 and CDR2 sequences are SEHNR and FQNEAQ (reference sequence). CDR3 DNA sequence: TGTGCCAGCAGCTTAGAGGCGACGGGGAATGAAAAACTGTTTTTT. This sequence encodes CASSLEATGNEKLFF. Variable domain in full (rest from reference TRBV7-9 and TRBJ1-4): DTGVSQNPRHKITKRGQNVTFRCDPISEHNRLYWYRQTLGQGPEFLTYFQNEAQLEKSRLLSDRFSAERPKGSFSTLEIQRTEQGDSAMYLCASSLEATGNEKLFFGSGTQLSVL.

The rearrangement links TRBV18 to TRBJ1-5; perhaps TRBD1 as D (6 bases). CDR1 KGHSH and CDR2 LQKENI come from the germline V gene. This CDR3 comprises 13 residues. V lost 8 bases and J lost 5, with 13 bases in between. CDR3 amino acids: CASTQGLDQPQHF. The CDR3 DNA follows: TGTGCCAGCACCCAGGGGTTAGATCAGCCCCAGCATTTT.

The J gene is TRBJ1-3, the V gene TRBV9; possibly TRBD1 for D (6 bases). Germline CDR1 SGDLS, CDR2 YYNGEE. The CDR3 has 15 residues. V dropped 3 bases and J dropped 2 bases, with 12 bases sitting between them. This CDR3 is CASSAGRQAGNTIYF. In DNA, the CDR3 is TGTGCCAGCAGCGCGGGCCGACAGGCTGGAAACACCATATATTTT.

This sequence joins TRBV25-1 and TRBJ2-3, with TRBD2 as a possible D gene (5 bases). The CDR3 consists of 15 residues. Germline V CDR1 and CDR2: MGHDK, SYGVNS. The V end lost 8 bases, the J end lost 6 bases, and 21 bases lay between the germline ends. CDR3 nucleotide sequence: TGTGCCAGCGCTTCTCAGGCGGGCGGGCCGGATACGCAGTATTTT. It specifies CASASQAGGPDTQYF.

The chain uses TRBV14 and TRBJ2-1; TRBD2 might be the D (6 bases). Germline CDR1 and CDR2: SGHDN and FVKESK. There are 16 residues in the CDR3. V gave up 5 bases and J gave up 0 bases, with 14 bases separating them. The CDR3: CASSATEGVSYNEQFF. The CDR3 DNA is TGTGCCAGCAGCGCGACGGAGGGCGTCTCCTACAATGAGCAGTTCTTC.